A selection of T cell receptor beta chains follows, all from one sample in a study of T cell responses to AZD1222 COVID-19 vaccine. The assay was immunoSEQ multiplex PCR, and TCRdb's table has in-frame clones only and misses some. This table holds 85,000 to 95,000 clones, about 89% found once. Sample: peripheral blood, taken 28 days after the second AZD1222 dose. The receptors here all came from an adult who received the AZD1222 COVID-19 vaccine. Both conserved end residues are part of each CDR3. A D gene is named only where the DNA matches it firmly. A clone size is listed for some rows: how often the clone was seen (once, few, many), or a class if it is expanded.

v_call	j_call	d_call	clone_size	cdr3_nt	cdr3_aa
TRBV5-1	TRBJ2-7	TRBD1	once	TGCGCCAGCAGCTCTGGACAGGGGGCCTACGAGCAGTACTTC	CASSSGQGAYEQYF
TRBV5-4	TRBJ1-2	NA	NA	TGTGCCAGCAGCCCGGGAGGTTGGGGGACAACTAACTATGGCTACACCTTC	CASSPGGWGTTNYGYTF
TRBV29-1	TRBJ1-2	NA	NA	TGCAGCGTGAATGGGGGAGGGCGAGGGAACTATGGCTACACCTTC	CSVNGGGRGNYGYTF
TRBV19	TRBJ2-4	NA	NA	TGTGCCAGTAGTATCCTGGGAGCCAAAAACATTCAGTACTTC	CASSILGAKNIQYF
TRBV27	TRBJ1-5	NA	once	TGTGCCAGCAGTTTAGGGTCACCTAATCAGCCCCAGCATTTT	CASSLGSPNQPQHF
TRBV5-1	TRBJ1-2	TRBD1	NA	TGCGCCAACAGCTTGGCCGCGCAGTGGGACAGGGGCTATGGCTACACCTTC	CANSLAAQWDRGYGYTF
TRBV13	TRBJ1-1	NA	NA	TGTGCCAGCAGCTTGGTACCCTTGAGTACTGAAGCTTTCTTT	CASSLVPLSTEAFF
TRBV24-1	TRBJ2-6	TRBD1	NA	TGTGCCACCAGTGGACAGGGACACCGTGACTCTGGGGCCAACGTCCTGACTTTC	CATSGQGHRDSGANVLTF
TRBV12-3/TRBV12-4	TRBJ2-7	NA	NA	TGTGCCAGCACCCAGGACACTATCTACGAGCAGTACTTC	CASTQDTIYEQYF
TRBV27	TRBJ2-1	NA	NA	TGTGCCAGCAGTACCATGGAGGGGATGAATGAGCAGTTCTTC	CASSTMEGMNEQFF
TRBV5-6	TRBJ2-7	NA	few	TGTGCCAGCAGCTTAGACTACGAGCAGTACTTC	CASSLDYEQYF
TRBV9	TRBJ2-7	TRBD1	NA	TGTGCCAGCAGCCCGGGACAGTCCTACGAGCAGTACTTC	CASSPGQSYEQYF
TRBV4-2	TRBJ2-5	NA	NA	TGTGCCAGCAGCCAAAGGGAAGGGCCCTTGGGAGAGACCCAGTACTTC	CASSQREGPLGETQYF
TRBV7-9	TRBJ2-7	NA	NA	TGTGCCAGCACCCAGTGGGGACGAGGAGGAGGGGAAACCTACGAGCAGTACTTC	CASTQWGRGGGETYEQYF
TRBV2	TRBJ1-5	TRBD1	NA	TGTGCCAGCACCAAAACCCAGGGGGCGGCTCAGCCCCAGCATTTT	CASTKTQGAAQPQHF
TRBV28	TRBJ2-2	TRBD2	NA	TGTGCCAGCAGTTTCTTGGGACTAGCGGGTGGCGGGGAGCTGTTTTTT	CASSFLGLAGGGELFF
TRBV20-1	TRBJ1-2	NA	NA	TGCAGTGCTAGTTTGGGGGCGGCGAATGGCTACACCTTC	CSASLGAANGYTF
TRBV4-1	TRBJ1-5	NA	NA	TGCGCCAGCAGCCAGATGACAGTTACTAGCAATCAGCCCCAGCATTTT	CASSQMTVTSNQPQHF
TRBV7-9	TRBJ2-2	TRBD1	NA	TGTGCCAGCAGCCGGACAGGGCTTGCCGGGGAGCTGTTTTTT	CASSRTGLAGELFF
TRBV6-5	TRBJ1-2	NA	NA	TGTGCCAGCAGTTCCGACCCAAGGGGGGCCCGAGATGGCTACACCTTC	CASSSDPRGARDGYTF
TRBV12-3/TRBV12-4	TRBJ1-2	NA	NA	TGTGCCAGCAGTTCCCGACAGGATGATGGCTACACCTTC	CASSSRQDDGYTF
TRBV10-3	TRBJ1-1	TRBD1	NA	TGTGCCATCCAAGGACAGGGTTCTGAGGTTTTCTTT	CAIQGQGSEVFF
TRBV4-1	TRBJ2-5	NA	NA	TGCGCCAGCAGCCAACCCCCTGTGAGTCTAGAGACCCAGTACTTC	CASSQPPVSLETQYF
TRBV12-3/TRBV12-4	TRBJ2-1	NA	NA	TGTGCCAGCAGTCACCCTAGCAGTGAGCAGTTCTTC	CASSHPSSEQFF
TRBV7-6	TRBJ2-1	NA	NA	TGTGCCAGCAGCTTAAATTGGGGGGGCGTTGGAAATGAGCAGTTCTTC	CASSLNWGGVGNEQFF
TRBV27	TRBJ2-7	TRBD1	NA	TGTGCCAGCAGTCCCCTAGGGACAGGGTACGAGCAGTACTTC	CASSPLGTGYEQYF
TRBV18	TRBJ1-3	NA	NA	TGTGCCAGCTCACCCGCGGGACTCCCCTGGAACACCATATATTTT	CASSPAGLPWNTIYF
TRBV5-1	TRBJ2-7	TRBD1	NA	TGCGCCAGCAGCCCAACAGGGGCGAAGAGCTCCTACGAGCAGTACTTC	CASSPTGAKSSYEQYF
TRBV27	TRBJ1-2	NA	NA	TGTGCCAGCAGCGAATCGGGCAGGGAGTATGGCTACACCTTC	CASSESGREYGYTF
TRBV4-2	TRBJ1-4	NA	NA	TGTGCCAGCAGCCAAGCCTGGTTCTTCAAGGGGGATACTAATGAAAAACTGTTTTTT	CASSQAWFFKGDTNEKLFF
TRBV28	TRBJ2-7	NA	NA	TGTGCCAGCAGTTCTCCCGGGACAAGGGTCTACGAGCAGTACTTC	CASSSPGTRVYEQYF
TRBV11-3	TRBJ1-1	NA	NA	TGTGCCAGCAGCTTATTACGGGGATCAGGCACTGAAGCTTTCTTT	CASSLLRGSGTEAFF
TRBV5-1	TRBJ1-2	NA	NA	TGCGCCAGCAGCAAATCCGACAGTTCTAACTATGGCTACACCTTC	CASSKSDSSNYGYTF
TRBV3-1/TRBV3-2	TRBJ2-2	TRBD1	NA	TGTGCCAGCAGCCAGACAGGGGGGACCGGGGAGCTGTTTTTT	CASSQTGGTGELFF
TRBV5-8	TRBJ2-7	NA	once	TGTGCCAGCAGCTTACCGGGACTGACCCTCGTCGAGCAGTACTTC	CASSLPGLTLVEQYF
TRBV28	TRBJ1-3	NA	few	TGTGCCAGCAGTTTCGAGCCGTCCTCTGGAAACACCATATATTTT	CASSFEPSSGNTIYF
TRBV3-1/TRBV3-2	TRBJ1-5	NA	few	TGTGCCAGCAGCCACGCGGTGTTGGGTCAGCCCCAGCATTTT	CASSHAVLGQPQHF
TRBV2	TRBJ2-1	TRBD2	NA	TGTGCCAGCAGAAACCGTCCGGGACTAGCGACGAATGAGCAGTTCTTC	CASRNRPGLATNEQFF
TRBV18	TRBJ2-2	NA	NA	TGTGCCAGCTCACCACCGGTGGCGGCCAACACCGGGGAGCTGTTTTTT	CASSPPVAANTGELFF
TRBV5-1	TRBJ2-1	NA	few	TGCGCCAGCAGCTTGGGTACCGGGGGGCCTCTAGTCAATGAGCAGTTCTTC	CASSLGTGGPLVNEQFF
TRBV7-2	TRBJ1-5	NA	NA	TGTGCCAGCAGCTTAGGCCTGGGTTATTGGCCCCAGCATTTT	CASSLGLGYWPQHF
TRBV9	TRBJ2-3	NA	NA	TGTGCCAGCAGCGTTGACAGGCGGCTGGGTACGCAGTATTTT	CASSVDRRLGTQYF
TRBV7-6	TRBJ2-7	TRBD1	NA	TGTGCCAGCAGCAAACAGGGGCGAGGGGGCAAGTACGAGCAGTACTTC	CASSKQGRGGKYEQYF
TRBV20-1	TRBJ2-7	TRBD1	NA	TGCAGTGCTAGTCGAGGGGGCGGCTACGAGCAGTACTTC	CSASRGGGYEQYF
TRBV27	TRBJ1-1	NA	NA	TGTGCCAGCAGTCGGCAGGGAATTCTCGCTGAAGCTTTCTTT	CASSRQGILAEAFF
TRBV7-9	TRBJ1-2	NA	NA	TGTGCCAGCATCAACGGAGGGCAGGGTGATGGCTACACCTTC	CASINGGQGDGYTF